The clone carrying this TCR beta chain showed up many times. The data belong to a study of T cells in Graves' hyperthyroidism and ophthalmopathy. CDR3 length: 15 residues. V lost 5 bases, J lost 4 bases, and 17 bases lay in between. Looked up from germline, CDR1 is SGHAT and CDR2 is FQNNGV. Template material for amplifying TCR beta CDR3 regions consisted of RNA transcripts. An initial round of RT-PCR targeting the TCR CDR3 relied on the HTBI primer set. Each CDR3 protein is one row after TCRdb ran MiXCR on the multiplex PCR reads. The table lists 450,000 to 600,000 distinct CDR3 sequences, just under 20% of them singletons.

The sequence was obtained from a man aged 35-49 years with Graves' ophthalmopathy. Material for sequencing was blood. V gene TRBV11-2 combines with J gene TRBJ2-5, with D tentatively TRBD2 (6 bases). CDR3: CASSRSLATAETQYF. The CDR3 DNA reads TGTGCCAGCAGCAGATCTCTAGCGACGGCAGAGACCCAGTACTTC.